The 31 T cell receptor beta chains in this list originate from one sample, sequenced in a study of cytomegalovirus exposure and HLA in healthy donors (TCRdb year 2017). Libraries were made using the immunoSEQ multiplex PCR assay. For the multiplex PCR, a mixture combining 60 forward primers for TCR Vbeta segments and 13 reverse primers for TCR Jbeta segments was used. TCRdb stores this immuneACCESS table with in-frame sequences only. Part of the clones is absent; in the studies checked, under half of the shortfall reflects unresolved V genes, and no reason is known for the rest. The sample yields over 150,000 clones; 87% were counted once. About 0.9% of the sample lies in the top ten. The sequenced material came from PBMCs. The origin of the receptors is a woman between 25 and 40 years old in good health and CMV-seronegative.

This chain connects TRBV5-1 to TRBJ2-3; 9 nucleotides match TRBD2. This CDR3 comprises 13 residues. The ends lost 5 bases at V and 8 bases at J; junction bases unmatched: 6. Germline V gives CDR1 SGHRS, CDR2 YFSETQ. CDR3 region: CASSSGGAGTQYF. DNA for the CDR3: TGCGCCAGCAGTAGCGGGGGTGCAGGTACGCAGTATTTT.

The chain combines TRBV2 with TRBJ1-2; 9 nucleotides align to TRBD1. CDR3 length: 14 residues. The ends lost 5 bases at V and 7 bases at J; junction bases unmatched: 8. Germline lookup yields CDR1 SNHLY and CDR2 FYNNEI. DNA for the CDR3: TGTGCCAGCAGTCGGGGACAGGGCCGGGTTGGCTACACCTTC. Its protein is CASSRGQGRVGYTF.

The rearrangement joins TRBV29-1 to TRBJ2-1; unclear D gene. CDR1 is SQVTM and CDR2 is ANQGSEA in the germline V gene. The length of the CDR3 is 13 residues. With 4 bases removed from V and 16 bases from J, the gap between germline ends came to 23 bases. DNA for the CDR3: TGCAGCGTTGGGAGACGCCTTCAGCCCGAGATTTTCTTC. It codes for CSVGRRLQPEIFF.

V and J are TRBV19 and TRBJ1-2; 7 bases fit TRBD1. The J segment lost 1 base and the V segment lost 5 bases, leaving 7 bases of the junction unmatched. The CDR3 contains 15 residues. Germline V gene lookup returns CDR1 LNHDA and CDR2 SQIVND (reference sequence). In nucleotides, the CDR3 is TGTGCCAGTAGTTCTTGGACAGGTAGTAACTATGGCTACACCTTC. The encoded protein is CASSSWTGSNYGYTF.

The chain is built from TRBV6-7 and TRBJ1-5, with a tentative D call TRBD1 (5 bases). TRBV6-7 is given ORF status, its function remaining uncertain. The CDR3 is made up of 14 amino acids. V was cut by 5 bases and J by 4 bases, with 12 bases left in between. The CDR3 DNA follows: TGTGCCAGCAGTCGTGACAGAATGAATCAGCCCCAGCATTTT. Its translation is CASSRDRMNQPQHF.

The rearrangement joins TRBV4-1 to TRBJ2-3; 8 positions agree with TRBD2. The CDR3 has 16 residues. CDR1 and CDR2 (germline): MGHRA, YSYEKL. J was trimmed by 3 bases and V by 4 bases; bases with no gene match: 9. CDR3 sequence (DNA): TGCGCCAGCAGCCTACAACCGGGACTAGGGACAGATACGCAGTATTTT. Residues: CASSLQPGLGTDTQYF.

CDR3 protein: CASSLGGGGTDTQYF. The CDR3 DNA follows: TGTGCCAGCAGCCTCGGAGGAGGGGGCACAGATACGCAGTATTTT. J is TRBJ2-3 and V is TRBV28; perhaps TRBD2 as D (6 bases). With 6 bases removed from V and 1 base from J, the gap between germline ends came to 14 bases. From germline, CDR1 is MDHEN and CDR2 SYDVKM. The CDR3 is made up of 15 amino acids.

The rearrangement uses TRBV5-1 and TRBJ2-2; 11 nucleotides agree with TRBD1. V lost 4 bases, J lost 4 bases, and 6 bases stayed unmatched. CDR1 and CDR2 (germline): SGHRS, YFSETQ. CDR3 length: 16 residues. The CDR3 sequence: CASSVAGTGGTGELFF. In DNA, the CDR3 is TGCGCCAGCAGCGTAGCCGGGACAGGGGGCACCGGGGAGCTGTTTTTT. Supplemented by reference TRBV5-1 and TRBJ2-2, the full variable domain reads KAGVTQTPRYLIKTRGQQVTLSCSPISGHRSVSWYQQTPGQGLQFLFEYFSETQRNKGNFPGRFSGRQFSNSRSEMNVSTLELGDSALYLCASSVAGTGGTGELFFGEGSRLTVL.

The chain couples TRBV2 to TRBJ1-1; a weak D match, TRBD1 (5 bases). The CDR3 has 12 residues. Germline loops: CDR1 SNHLY, CDR2 FYNNEI. Trimming took 7 bases from V and 7 from J, leaving 13 bases between them. The CDR3 region is CASIAGTGEAFF. For the CDR3, the DNA is TGTGCCAGCATAGCAGGAACAGGTGAAGCTTTCTTT.

This chain connects TRBV5-4 to TRBJ1-3, with a weak D call TRBD1 (5 bases). The CDR3 is 15 residues long. Trimming removed 4 bases from V and 2 bases from J, with 13 bases in between. Per the germline V gene, CDR1 is SGHNT and CDR2 is YYREEE (reference sequence). As DNA, the CDR3 is TGTGCCAGCAGCCAGGCGGGGGTAGCTGGAAACACCATATATTTT. Translated: CASSQAGVAGNTIYF.

The chain's CDR3 is CAKLPIGGGYGYTF. The CDR3, as DNA: TGTGCCAAACTGCCCATAGGGGGCGGCTATGGCTACACCTTC. The chain combines TRBV7-9 with TRBJ1-2; 7 nucleotides agree with TRBD1. With 10 bases clipped from V and 4 bases from J, the junction kept 12 bases outside the gene matches. The CDR3 has 14 amino acids. From germline, CDR1 is SEHNR and CDR2 FQNEAQ (reference sequence).

The chain employs TRBV6-6 and TRBJ2-7; 9 positions match TRBD1. The junction had 5 bases not matched to a gene; V was cut back by 11 bases and J by 3 bases. Looked up from germline, CDR1 is MNHNY and CDR2 is SVGAGI (reference sequence). The CDR3 covers 12 residues. The CDR3 nucleotides read TGTGCCGGGCGGGGACAGGGCTACGAGCAGTACTTC. It translates to CAGRGQGYEQYF.

The rearrangement uses TRBV6-1 and TRBJ1-1; 8 bases fit TRBD1. CDR1 and CDR2 from the germline V gene are MNHNS and SASEGT. The CDR3 is 14 residues long. V lost 5 bases and J lost 1; bases outside the gene matches: 3. In nucleotides, the CDR3 is TGTGCCAGCAGTAGAGGGACAGGGAACACTGAAGCTTTCTTT. It codes for CASSRGTGNTEAFF.

The J gene is TRBJ2-1, the V gene TRBV9, with TRBD1 matching 7 bases. Germline CDR1 reads SGDLS; CDR2 reads YYNGEE. The CDR3 length is 15 residues. V trimming: 0 bases; J trimming: 1 base; junction bases outside the gene matches: 1. CDR3 nucleotide sequence: TGTGCCAGCAGCGTAGAGGGGGCTTCCTACAATGAGCAGTTCTTC. Protein: CASSVEGASYNEQFF. Based on the CDR3 plus reference TRBV9 and TRBJ2-1, the full variable domain is DSGVTQTPKHLITATGQRVTLRCSPRSGDLSVYWYQQSLDQGLQFLIQYYNGEERAKGNILERFSAQQFPDLHSELNLSSLELGDSALYFCASSVEGASYNEQFFGPGTRLTVL.

The chain joins TRBV19 to TRBJ1-1; weak D call: TRBD1 (6 bases). The germline CDR1 and CDR2 sequences are LNHDA and SQIVND (reference sequence). The CDR3 runs to 14 residues. Deletions cut 5 bases from V and 4 bases from J, with 14 bases between. The CDR3 nucleotides are TGTGCCAGTAGTTATGCGGGGGGGGCCACTGAAGCTTTCTTT. It translates to CASSYAGGATEAFF.

This clone was detected only a few times. The chain joins TRBV28 to TRBJ1-4; no clear D gene. From germline, CDR1 is MDHEN and CDR2 SYDVKM. CDR3 length: 15 residues. V was clipped by 5 bases and J by 2 bases, with 12 bases between them. The CDR3 DNA is TGTGCCAGCAGTGAGGCCGGCCAGACTAATGAAAAACTGTTTTTT. Its translation: CASSEAGQTNEKLFF.

This CDR3 reads CASSPSRSFSGNTIYF. The CDR3 region has the DNA TGTGCCAGCAGCCCTAGCCGGAGCTTCTCTGGAAACACCATATATTTT. This chain uses TRBV7-9 with TRBJ1-3; the D is unclear. V was clipped by 5 bases and J by 0 bases, with 14 bases between them. CDR3 size: 16 residues. The germline CDR1 and CDR2 sequences are SEHNR and FQNEAQ (reference sequence).

This chain links TRBV2 with TRBJ2-5; D might be TRBD2 (6 bases). Matching the DNA end better, TRBJ2-7 makes the J call doubtful. In germline, CDR1 is SNHLY, CDR2 FYNNEI. The CDR3 consists of 16 residues. Written as DNA, the CDR3 is TGTGCCAGCAGGGTTGAGTCGGGACTGGGATACTACGAGCAGTACTTC. Translated, it gives CASRVESGLGYYEQYF.

The CDR3 is CASSPQGDLQPQHF. The CDR3 coding sequence is TGCGCCAGCAGCCCACAGGGGGACCTTCAGCCCCAGCATTTT. J is TRBJ1-5 and V is TRBV5-1; 8 bases agree with TRBD1. V shed 4 bases, J shed 6 bases, and the junction held 6 bases outside the gene matches. Germline V gives CDR1 SGHRS, CDR2 YFSETQ. This CDR3 has 14 amino acids. The complete variable domain, with remaining parts taken from reference TRBV5-1 and TRBJ1-5, reads KAGVTQTPRYLIKTRGQQVTLSCSPISGHRSVSWYQQTPGQGLQFLFEYFSETQRNKGNFPGRFSGRQFSNSRSEMNVSTLELGDSALYLCASSPQGDLQPQHFGDGTRLSIL.

The V call is TRBV27, the J call TRBJ2-3, with a possible D match to TRBD1 (7 bases). The CDR3 runs 17 residues. Germline loops: CDR1 MNHEY, CDR2 SMNVEV (reference sequence). The germline V and J ends were trimmed by 6 bases and 1 base, with 20 bases remaining between them. This CDR3 is CASSRTTGPGGTDTQYF. CDR3 DNA: TGTGCCAGCAGCCGAACGACAGGGCCGGGGGGCACAGATACGCAGTATTTT.

V usage is TRBV5-1 and J usage is TRBJ2-3, with a possible D match to TRBD1 (6 bases). Germline CDR1 SGHRS, CDR2 YFSETQ. CDR3 length: 15 amino acids. Between the trimmed V and J ends, which lost 2 bases and 0 bases, there was a span of 10 bases. The chain's CDR3 is CASSFMGASTDTQYF. The CDR3 DNA reads TGCGCCAGCAGCTTCATGGGGGCTAGCACAGATACGCAGTATTTT. Using reference TRBV5-1 and TRBJ2-3 for the parts outside the CDR3, the full variable domain is KAGVTQTPRYLIKTRGQQVTLSCSPISGHRSVSWYQQTPGQGLQFLFEYFSETQRNKGNFPGRFSGRQFSNSRSEMNVSTLELGDSALYLCASSFMGASTDTQYFGPGTRLTVL.

There are a few counts of this clone. The rearrangement links TRBV6-5 to TRBJ1-2; D is unclear. Trimming shortened V by 2 bases and J by 7 bases, and 8 bases separated the two germline ends. CDR3 length equals 12 residues. Germline V gives CDR1 MNHEY, CDR2 SVGAGI. The DNA of the CDR3 is TGTGCCAGCAGTTACACAACGGGTGGCTACACCTTC. Its protein is CASSYTTGGYTF.

The rearrangement links TRBV5-5 to TRBJ1-4; D gene ambiguous. Germline CDR1 and CDR2: SGHKS and YYEKEE (reference sequence). The ends were cut back, 4 bases at V and 5 bases at J, with 6 bases in the middle. The CDR3 is 12 amino acids. This chain's CDR3 is CASSVLNEKLFF. CDR3 sequence (DNA): TGTGCCAGCAGCGTATTAAATGAAAAACTGTTTTTT.

This clone came up a few times. The chain couples TRBV2 to TRBJ1-5; 7 nucleotides line up with TRBD1. This CDR3 has 15 amino acids. Germline CDR1 and CDR2: SNHLY and FYNNEI. V was clipped by 6 bases and J by 2 bases; unmatched bases: 7. The DNA for the CDR3 is TGTGCCAGCAGGGACAGGACAGGTGGCAATCAGCCCCAGCATTTT. Translated: CASRDRTGGNQPQHF.

This clone was counted between two and nine times. This chain uses TRBV19 with TRBJ1-4, with D maybe TRBD1 (5 bases). The V end lost 5 bases, the J end lost 12 bases, and 13 bases lay between the germline ends. CDR3 length equals 12 residues. The germline V gene encodes CDR1 LNHDA and CDR2 SQIVND (reference sequence). The CDR3 here is CASSREGAELFF. The CDR3 DNA reads TGTGCCAGTAGTCGCGAAGGGGCTGAACTGTTTTTT.

The CDR3 loop is CASSQGGGRGDTQYF. In DNA, the CDR3 is TGCGCCAGCAGCCAAGGCGGGGGGCGGGGAGATACGCAGTATTTT. The rearrangement uses TRBV4-3 and TRBJ2-3, with TRBD2 identical over 8 bases. The CDR3 has 15 residues. Looked up from germline, CDR1 is LGHNA and CDR2 is YSLEER. V lost 1 base and J lost 5; bases outside the gene matches: 5.

J is TRBJ2-1 and V is TRBV10-3; no reliable D call. Germline CDR1 and CDR2: ENHRY and SYGVKD. V shed 4 bases and J shed 5 bases, with 6 bases lying between them. The CDR3 is 12 residues long. CDR3 amino acids: CAISGTNNEQFF. The DNA for the CDR3 is TGTGCCATCAGTGGAACTAACAATGAGCAGTTCTTC.

V is TRBV7-6 and J is TRBJ1-1, with D unresolved. The CDR3 has 15 amino acids. The V end lost 1 base, the J end lost 5 bases, and 14 bases lay between the germline ends. Looked up from germline, CDR1 is SGHVS and CDR2 is FNYEAQ. The CDR3 DNA is TGTGCCAGCAGCTTAGGGGTTATGGGCCGTACTGAAGCTTTCTTT. The encoded protein is CASSLGVMGRTEAFF.

This clone was picked up a small number of times. The chain has TRBV28 and TRBJ1-1; D not certain. The V end was cut by 2 bases, the J end by 5 bases, with 9 bases between. The germline gives CDR1 MDHEN, CDR2 SYDVKM. There are 13 residues in the CDR3. The CDR3 sequence is CASSLLVRTEAFF. The CDR3, as DNA: TGTGCCAGCAGTTTACTCGTTCGGACTGAAGCTTTCTTT. The complete variable domain, with remaining parts taken from reference TRBV28 and TRBJ1-1, reads DVKVTQSSRYLVKRTGEKVFLECVQDMDHENMFWYRQDPGLGLRLIYFSYDVKMKEKGDIPEGYSVSREKKERFSLILESASTNQTSMYLCASSLLVRTEAFFGQGTRLTVV.

The sample holds a few counts of this clone. This rearrangement joins TRBV2 to TRBJ1-1; no firm D call. CDR1 and CDR2 (germline): SNHLY, FYNNEI. V dropped 2 bases and J dropped 10 bases, with 11 bases sitting between them. The length of the CDR3 is 12 residues. CDR3 bases: TGTGCCAGCAGTGAACAGGCACTGGGAGCTTTCTTT. Its protein product is CASSEQALGAFF.

The chain uses TRBV4-1 and TRBJ2-2; the match to TRBD1 covers 7 bases. Germline CDR1 MGHRA, CDR2 YSYEKL. V shed 4 bases, J shed 3 bases, and the junction held 2 bases outside the gene matches. The CDR3 runs to 14 residues. The CDR3 DNA is TGCGCCAGCAGCCCGGGACAGCACACCGGGGAGCTGTTTTTT. Protein: CASSPGQHTGELFF.